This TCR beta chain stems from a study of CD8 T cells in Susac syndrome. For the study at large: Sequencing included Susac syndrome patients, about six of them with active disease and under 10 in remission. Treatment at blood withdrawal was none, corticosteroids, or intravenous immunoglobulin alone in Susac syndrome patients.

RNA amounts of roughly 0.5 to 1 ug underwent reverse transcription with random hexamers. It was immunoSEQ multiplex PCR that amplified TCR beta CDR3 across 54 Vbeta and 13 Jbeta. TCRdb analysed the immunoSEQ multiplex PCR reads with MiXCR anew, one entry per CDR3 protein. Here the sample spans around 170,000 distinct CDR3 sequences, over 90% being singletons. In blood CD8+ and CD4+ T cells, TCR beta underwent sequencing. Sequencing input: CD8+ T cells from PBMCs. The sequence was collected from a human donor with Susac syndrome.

CDR3 nucleotide sequence: TGTGCCAGCAGTCCGGGACTAGCGGGAGGGGTAGACACCGGGGAGCTGTTTTTT. Translated: CASSPGLAGGVDTGELFF. V is TRBV2 and J is TRBJ2-2, with 16 bases aligning to TRBD2. Germline values: CDR1 SNHLY, CDR2 FYNNEI. The trim removed 5 bases at V and 3 bases at J, leaving 6 bases unmatched. The CDR3 totals 18 residues.